These 5 T cell receptor beta chains were all obtained from the same sample, sequenced in a study of shared clonotypes between healthy human individuals (dated by TCRdb to 2018 to 2020). Library preparation used the immunoSEQ multiplex PCR assay. Held by TCRdb, this immuneACCESS table contains in-frame sequences only and omits some clones. Under half of the omission traces to an unresolved V gene where checked; the cause of the rest is unknown. This sample is represented by about 2,200,000 clones; about 93% of them were singletons. 1.5% to 2% of the sample rests with the top ten. For the CD8 naive samples, CD45RO-negative cells were positively selected for CCR7, yielding a CD45RA+CCR7+ population from which TemRA cells were excluded. Specimen: naive CD8+ T cells from PBMCs. This sample's cell subset or site label indicates: CD45RA+CCR7+. Receptors originate from a man aged 18 to 30 in good health. Some clones in this sample may be carry-over from other donors' samples.

The rearrangement uses TRBV2 and TRBJ1-4, with D uncertain. This CDR3 region has 14 residues. Germline CDR1 reads SNHLY; CDR2 reads FYNNEI. V was pared by 1 base and J by 8 bases, with 11 bases between. The CDR3 DNA reads TGTGCCAGCAGTGAAGTAGGGATTCGGGAAAAACTGTTTTTT. Protein: CASSEVGIREKLFF.

This clone was observed a single time. V gene TRBV9 combines with J gene TRBJ1-1; possibly TRBD1 for D (5 bases). V dropped 3 bases and J dropped 4 bases, with 13 bases sitting between them. CDR3 length equals 14 residues. Germline V lookup: CDR1 SGDLS, CDR2 YYNGEE. CDR3 sequence reads: CASSASSGGTEAFF. The CDR3 DNA follows: TGTGCCAGCAGCGCTAGTAGCGGGGGCACTGAAGCTTTCTTT.

The rearrangement uses TRBV4-3 and TRBJ1-3; unclear D gene. The CDR3 is 16 residues long. In germline, CDR1 is LGHNA, CDR2 YSLEER. V was pared by 0 bases and J by 0 bases, with 9 bases between. For the CDR3, the DNA is TGCGCCAGCAGCCAAGAATTAGCCAACTCTGGAAACACCATATATTTT. This translates into CASSQELANSGNTIYF.

Regarding this clone: Other DNA sequences of this sample code for an identical CDR3. V is TRBV5-1 and J is TRBJ1-1; maybe TRBD1 (6 bases). The ends were cut back, 0 bases at V and 4 bases at J, with 10 bases in the middle. This CDR3 has 14 residues. The germline CDR1 and CDR2 sequences are SGHRS and YFSETQ. CDR3 sequence: CASSLAGAGTEAFF. The CDR3 DNA reads TGCGCCAGCAGCTTGGCGGGGGCGGGCACTGAAGCTTTCTTT.

The chain couples TRBV7-9 to TRBJ2-3; 7 nucleotides agree with TRBD2. The germline V gene encodes CDR1 SEHNR and CDR2 FQNEAQ (reference sequence). V was pared by 1 base and J by 3 bases, with 10 bases of the junction left unmatched. The length of the CDR3 is 17 residues. The CDR3 DNA reads TGTGCCAGCAGCTTAGTTACGGGAGGAGGGCGGACAGATACGCAGTATTTT. Its translation is CASSLVTGGGRTDTQYF.